This T cell receptor (beta chain) is drawn from a study of T cell changes during pregnancy in multiple sclerosis (dated 2019 in TCRdb). With regard to the full study: The study looked at changes in the T cell repertoire across pregnancy in women with multiple sclerosis.

The CDR3 covers 16 residues, taking in both the cysteine and the phenylalanine. This entry keeps only the CDR3 DNA: 48 bases, framed from base 1. Trimming leaves V shorter by 6 bases and J shorter by 2 bases, with the junction holding 9 bases beyond the gene matches. The germline V gene (reference sequence) yields MNHNY for CDR1 and SVGAGI for CDR2. This clone was detected only once. This clone's antigen is unknown. No much larger clonotype is one base removed from it; base qualities were not supplied. Libraries came from the immunoSEQ multiplex PCR assay. In TCRdb, the immuneACCESS table is reduced to in-frame sequences with V and J assigned. These tables do not hold every clone; where another copy was compared, an unresolved V gene accounts for under half, and the others remain unexplained. This sample has about 17,000 clones in its table, and approximately 88% of those were observed once. The top ten hold approximately 12% of the sample.

Here the sequenced sample was CD8+ T cells from peripheral blood mononuclear cells, taken after pregnancy. The TCR was taken from a female donor in good health, enrolled as a control in a pregnancy study. This chain is built from TRBV6-6 and TRBJ1-5; TRBD1 aligns with 8 central bases. The DNA sequence is as follows: TGTGCCAGCAGCCAGGACAGGGCCAGGGGCAATCAGCCCCAGCATTTT. It translates as CASSQDRARGNQPQHF.